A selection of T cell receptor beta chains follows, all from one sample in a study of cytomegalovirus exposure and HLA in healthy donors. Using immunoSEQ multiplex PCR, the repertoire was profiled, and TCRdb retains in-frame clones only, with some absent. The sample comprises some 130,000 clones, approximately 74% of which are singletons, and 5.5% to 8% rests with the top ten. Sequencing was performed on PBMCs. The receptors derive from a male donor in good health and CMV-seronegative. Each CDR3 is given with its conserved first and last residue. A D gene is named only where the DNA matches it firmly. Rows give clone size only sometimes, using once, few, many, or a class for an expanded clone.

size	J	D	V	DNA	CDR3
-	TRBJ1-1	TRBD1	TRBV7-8	TGTGCCAGCAAGTCCGGGACAGGAGCTACGAACACTGAAGCTTTCTTT	CASKSGTGATNTEAFF
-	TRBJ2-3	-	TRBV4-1	TGCGCCAGCAGCCAAGGGATAGAGGTAGATACGCAGTATTTT	CASSQGIEVDTQYF
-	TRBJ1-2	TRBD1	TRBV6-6	TGTGCCAGCAGTTTCCTACGACAGGGGGCGGACTATGGCTACACCTTC	CASSFLRQGADYGYTF
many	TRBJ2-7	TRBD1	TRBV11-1	TGTGCCAGCAGCTTGTACAGGGGAACCTACGAGCAGTACTTC	CASSLYRGTYEQYF
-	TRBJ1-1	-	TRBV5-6	TGTGCCAGCAGCTTCTTATCAGAGAACACTGAAGCTTTCTTT	CASSFLSENTEAFF
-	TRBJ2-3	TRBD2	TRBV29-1	TGCAGCGTTCTAGGCGGGGGGCGCACAGATACGCAGTATTTT	CSVLGGGRTDTQYF
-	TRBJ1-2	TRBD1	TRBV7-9	TGTGCCAGCAGCTTAGACCGGGACAGGGGAAGGTATGGCTACACCTTC	CASSLDRDRGRYGYTF
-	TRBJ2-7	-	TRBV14	TGTGCCAGCAGCAGACTCGGAACAGGAGCCTACGAGCAGTACTTC	CASSRLGTGAYEQYF
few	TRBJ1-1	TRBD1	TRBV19	TGTGCCAGTAGTACCGACAGGGGCCCTGAAGCTTTCTTT	CASSTDRGPEAFF
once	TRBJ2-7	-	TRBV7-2	TGTGCCAGCAGCTCGACCGGGACTTCAATCTACGAGCAGTACTTC	CASSSTGTSIYEQYF
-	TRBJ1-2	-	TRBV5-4	TGTGCCAGCAGCTTGGCCATCTCCGCGGGGGGCTACACCTTC	CASSLAISAGGYTF
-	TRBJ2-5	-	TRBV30	TGTGCCTGGAGTTCACTGGATAGAGGCACCCAGTACTTC	CAWSSLDRGTQYF
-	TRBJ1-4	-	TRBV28	TGTGCCAGCAGTCTTTATAGCTCAACTAATGAAAAACTGTTTTTT	CASSLYSSTNEKLFF
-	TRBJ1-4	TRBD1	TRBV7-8	TGTGCCAGCAGCTTAGGGCCGGGACAGGGTTCGGAAAAACTGTTTTTT	CASSLGPGQGSEKLFF
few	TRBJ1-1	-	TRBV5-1	TGCGCCAGCAGCCGCCGGGAGAACACTGAAGCTTTCTTT	CASSRRENTEAFF
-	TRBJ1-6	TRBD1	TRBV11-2	TGTGCCAGCAGCCCGAGACAGGGGGGCAATTCACCCCTCCACTTT	CASSPRQGGNSPLHF
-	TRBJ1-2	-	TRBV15	TGTGCCACCAGCAGAGAACAGGGTACGGTTGGCTACACCTTC	CATSREQGTVGYTF
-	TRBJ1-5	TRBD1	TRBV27	TGTGCCAGCAGTGGGACAGGGGCTTGGGGTAGCAATCAGCCCCAGCATTTT	CASSGTGAWGSNQPQHF
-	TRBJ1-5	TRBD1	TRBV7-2	TGTGCCAGCAGCTTAATGGGGGCAGGGGGTTACTTACAGCCCCAGCATTTT	CASSLMGAGGYLQPQHF
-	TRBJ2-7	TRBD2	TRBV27	TGTGCCAGCAGTTTCGGGGGGAGCTCCTACGAGCAGTACTTC	CASSFGGSSYEQYF
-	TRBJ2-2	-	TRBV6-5	TGTGCCAGCAGTTACGTCAGGGCGAACACCGGGGAGCTGTTTTTT	CASSYVRANTGELFF
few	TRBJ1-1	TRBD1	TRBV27	TGTGCCAGCAGTCCCCAGAAGGGGGCGAGGACTGAAGCTTTCTTT	CASSPQKGARTEAFF
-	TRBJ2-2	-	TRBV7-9	TGTGCCAGCAACAGGGGACTCGCGAACACCGGGGAGCTGTTTTTT	CASNRGLANTGELFF
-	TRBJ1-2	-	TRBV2	TGTGCCAGCGGAGGACGGGATAACTATGGCTACACCTTC	CASGGRDNYGYTF
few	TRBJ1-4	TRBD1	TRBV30	TGTGCCTGGGGGGACAGTGGTCAGACGTTTTTT	CAWGDSGQTFF
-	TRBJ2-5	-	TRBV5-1	TGCGCCAGCAGCTTGGATATTACTAGTTCGGAGACCCAGTACTTC	CASSLDITSSETQYF
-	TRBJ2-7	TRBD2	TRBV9	TGTGCCAGCAGCGTAGTGAGCGGGAGCTTCAACGAGCAGTACTTC	CASSVVSGSFNEQYF